Presented here are 7 T cell receptor beta chains from one specimen sequenced in a study of T-cell memory formation after mild COVID-19 (dated by TCRdb to the early 2020s). The library was produced with 5' RACE. Sequencing instrument: Illumina NovaSeq 6000. TCRdb cleaned the public reads at Q25 with fastp, built clones with MiXCR and kept in-frame beta chains. Under each unique CDR3 protein, matching rows form one entry showing the most common genes and DNA. The sample table lists around 180,000 distinct CDR3 sequences, 16% of them with a count of one. Together, the top ten hold around 1.9% of the sample. The specimen was PBMCs or a T cell subset sorted from them (not recorded which). The receptors shown here come from an adult woman who had mild COVID-19 (a few samples of this study predate the infection). The sample titles of this study are shuffled in the database, so cell type and time point are left out; the donor was told from shared clones.

This clonotype was counted between two and nine times. The chain combines TRBV2 with TRBJ2-1; 9 bases fit TRBD1. The CDR3 is 16 residues long. V lost 5 bases to trimming and J lost 6 bases; unmatched junction nucleotides: 11. From germline, CDR1 is SNHLY and CDR2 FYNNEI. In DNA, the CDR3 is TGTGCCAGCAGTCCCCCCCCCCAGACAGGGGGCAATGAGCAGTTCTTC. It translates to CASSPPPQTGGNEQFF.

In its sample, this clonotype was seen many times. The rearrangement links TRBV7-2 to TRBJ2-7, with TRBD2 matching 7 bases. In germline, CDR1 is SGHTA, CDR2 FQGNSA. The CDR3 has 14 amino acids. The trim removed 3 bases at V and 4 bases at J, leaving 6 bases unmatched. The CDR3 loop reads CASSLVAGSYEQYF. CDR3 sequence (DNA): TGTGCCAGCAGCTTGGTAGCGGGTAGTTACGAGCAGTACTTC.

In its sample, this clonotype was seen a few times. This chain uses TRBV20-1 with TRBJ2-3, with D hard to call. With 2 bases removed from V and 1 base from J, the gap between germline ends came to 10 bases. There are 14 residues in the CDR3. The germline V gene encodes CDR1 DFQATT and CDR2 SNEGSKA (reference sequence). In nucleotides, the CDR3 is TGCAGTGCTAGACCCTCGGACGGCACAGATACGCAGTATTTT. Amino acid sequence: CSARPSDGTDTQYF.

The table lists this clonotype with a few counts. The chain recombines TRBV18 with TRBJ1-6; 7 bases line up with TRBD1. V was clipped by 5 bases and J by 1 base; unmatched bases: 11. This CDR3 region has 18 residues. Germline V CDR1 and CDR2: KGHSH, LQKENI. In DNA form, the CDR3 reads TGTGCCAGCTCAGCGGGACAGCGCCCCGGGTCCTATAATTCACCCCTCCACTTT. Translated, it gives CASSAGQRPGSYNSPLHF.

This chain uses TRBV11-2 with TRBJ1-2, with 8 bases that match TRBD1. V shed 5 bases and J 4 bases; nucleotides not matched to a gene: 9. This CDR3 region has 15 residues. Germline V lookup: CDR1 SGHAT, CDR2 FQNNGV. CDR3 coding DNA: TGTGCCAGCAGCCTCGCGGACAGGGCTGGCTATGGCTACACCTTC. As protein: CASSLADRAGYGYTF.

CDR3 nucleotide sequence: TGCGCCAGCAGCTTGGGGCAGGGGAAGGAAGAGACCCAGTACTTC. Its protein product is CASSLGQGKEETQYF. The chain links TRBV5-1 to TRBJ2-5; a weak D match, TRBD1 (6 bases). This CDR3 has 15 residues. Germline V gene lookup returns CDR1 SGHRS and CDR2 YFSETQ. The ends were cut back, 0 bases at V and 3 bases at J, with 12 bases in the middle.

The chain links TRBV20-1 to TRBJ1-2; no reliable D call. CDR1 is DFQATT, CDR2 SNEGSKA, per germline (reference sequence). The V gene lost 0 bases and the J gene lost 3 bases, with 5 bases spanning the gap. This CDR3 has 12 residues. CDR3 in amino acids: CSARDEYYGYTF. CDR3 in DNA: TGCAGTGCTAGAGACGAGTACTATGGCTACACCTTC.